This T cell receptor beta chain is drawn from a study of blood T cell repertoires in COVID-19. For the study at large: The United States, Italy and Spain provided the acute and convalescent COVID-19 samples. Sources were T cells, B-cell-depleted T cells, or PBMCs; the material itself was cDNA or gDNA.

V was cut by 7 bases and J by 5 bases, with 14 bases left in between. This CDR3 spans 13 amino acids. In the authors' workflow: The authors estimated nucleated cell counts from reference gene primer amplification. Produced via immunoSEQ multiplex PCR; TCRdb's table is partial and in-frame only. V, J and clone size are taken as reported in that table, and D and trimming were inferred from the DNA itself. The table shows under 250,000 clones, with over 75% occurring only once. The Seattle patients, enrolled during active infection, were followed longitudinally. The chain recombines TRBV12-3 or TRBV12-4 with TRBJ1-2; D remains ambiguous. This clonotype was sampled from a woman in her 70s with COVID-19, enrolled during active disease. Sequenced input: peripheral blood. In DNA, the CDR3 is TGTGCCAGCATCGCAACGGCAGGTTATGGCTACACCTTC. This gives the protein CASIATAGYGYTF.